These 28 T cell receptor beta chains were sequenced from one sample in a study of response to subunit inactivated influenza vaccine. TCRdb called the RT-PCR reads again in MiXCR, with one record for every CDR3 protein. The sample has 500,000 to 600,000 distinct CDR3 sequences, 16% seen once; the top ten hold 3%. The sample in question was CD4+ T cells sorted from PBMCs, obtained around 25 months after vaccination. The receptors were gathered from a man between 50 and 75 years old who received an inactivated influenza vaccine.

CDR3 sequence (DNA): TGCAGCGTTAGACATCTGGAAGAAGCTTTCTTT. It is translated as CSVRHLEEAFF. The V call is TRBV29-1, the J call TRBJ1-1; D is undetermined. The ends were cut back, 5 bases at V and 8 bases at J, with 12 bases in the middle. The germline V gene encodes CDR1 SQVTM and CDR2 ANQGSEA. The CDR3 has 11 amino acids.

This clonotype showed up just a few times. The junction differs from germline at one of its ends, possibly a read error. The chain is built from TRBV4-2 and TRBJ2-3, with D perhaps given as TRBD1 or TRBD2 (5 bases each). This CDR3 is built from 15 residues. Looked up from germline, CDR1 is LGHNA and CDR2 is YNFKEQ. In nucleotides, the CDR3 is TGTGCCAGCAGCAAAGACGGGGCCCGGGCAGATACGCAGTATTTT. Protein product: CASSKDGARADTQYF.

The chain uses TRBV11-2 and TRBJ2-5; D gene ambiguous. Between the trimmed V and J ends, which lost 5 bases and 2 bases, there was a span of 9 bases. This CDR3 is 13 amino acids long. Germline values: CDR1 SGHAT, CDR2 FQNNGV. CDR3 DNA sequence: TGTGCCAGCAGCCCAGCGCAGCAAGAGACCCAGTACTTC. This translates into CASSPAQQETQYF. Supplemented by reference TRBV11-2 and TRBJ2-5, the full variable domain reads EAGVAQSPRYKIIEKRQSVAFWCNPISGHATLYWYQQILGQGPKLLIQFQNNGVVDDSQLPKDRFSAERLKGVDSTLKIQPAKLEDSAVYLCASSPAQQETQYFGPGTRLLVL.

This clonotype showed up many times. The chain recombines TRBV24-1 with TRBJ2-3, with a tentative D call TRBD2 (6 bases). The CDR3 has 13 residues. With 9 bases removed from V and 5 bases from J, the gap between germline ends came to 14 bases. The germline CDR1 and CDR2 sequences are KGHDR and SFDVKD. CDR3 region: CATRGTKEDTQYF. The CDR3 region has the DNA TGTGCCACCCGGGGGACCAAGGAAGATACGCAGTATTTT.

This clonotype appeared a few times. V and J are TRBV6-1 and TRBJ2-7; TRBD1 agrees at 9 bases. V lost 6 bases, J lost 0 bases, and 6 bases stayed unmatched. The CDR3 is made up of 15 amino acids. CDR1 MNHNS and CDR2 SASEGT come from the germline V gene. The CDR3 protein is CASSDGQGSSYEQYF. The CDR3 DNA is TGTGCCAGCAGCGACGGACAGGGGAGCTCCTACGAGCAGTACTTC.

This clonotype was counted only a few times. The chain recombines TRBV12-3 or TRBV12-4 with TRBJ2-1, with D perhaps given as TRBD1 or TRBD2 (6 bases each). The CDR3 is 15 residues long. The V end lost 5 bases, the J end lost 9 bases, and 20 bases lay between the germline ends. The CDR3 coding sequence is TGTGCCAGCAGTAGCCGCGGAGGGGGAACTGGTGAGCAGTTCTTC. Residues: CASSSRGGGTGEQFF.

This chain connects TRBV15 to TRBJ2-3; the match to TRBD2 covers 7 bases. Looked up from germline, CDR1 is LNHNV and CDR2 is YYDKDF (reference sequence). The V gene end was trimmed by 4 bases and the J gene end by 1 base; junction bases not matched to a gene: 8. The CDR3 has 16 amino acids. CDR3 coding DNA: TGTGCCACCAGCACCAGACGGGGAGGGGGCACAGATACGCAGTATTTT. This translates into CATSTRRGGGTDTQYF.

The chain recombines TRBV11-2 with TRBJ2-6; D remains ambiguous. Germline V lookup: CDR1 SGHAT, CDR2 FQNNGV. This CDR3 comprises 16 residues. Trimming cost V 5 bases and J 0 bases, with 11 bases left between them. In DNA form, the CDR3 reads TGTGCCAGCAGCCCCGCCCCGCGCTCTGGGGCCAACGTCCTGACTTTC. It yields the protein CASSPAPRSGANVLTF.

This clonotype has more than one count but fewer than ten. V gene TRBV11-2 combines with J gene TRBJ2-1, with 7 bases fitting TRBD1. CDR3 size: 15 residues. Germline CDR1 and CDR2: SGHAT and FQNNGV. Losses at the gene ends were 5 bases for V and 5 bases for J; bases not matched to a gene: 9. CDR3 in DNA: TGTGCCAGCAGCATATGGGACAGTGGGAACAATGAGCAGTTCTTC. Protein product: CASSIWDSGNNEQFF.

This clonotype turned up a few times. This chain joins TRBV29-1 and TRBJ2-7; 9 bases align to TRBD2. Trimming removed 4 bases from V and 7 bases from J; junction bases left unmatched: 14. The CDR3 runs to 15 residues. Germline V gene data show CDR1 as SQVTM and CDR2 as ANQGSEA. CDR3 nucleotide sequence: TGCAGCGTTGCTCCCCGACTAGCGGCCACGGGGGAGCAGTACTTC. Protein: CSVAPRLAATGEQYF.

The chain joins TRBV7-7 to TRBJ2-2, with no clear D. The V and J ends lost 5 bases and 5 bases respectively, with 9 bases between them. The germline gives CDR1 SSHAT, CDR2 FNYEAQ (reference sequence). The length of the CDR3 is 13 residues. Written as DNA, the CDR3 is TGTGCCAGCAGCCCCCAGTGGACCGGGGAGCTGTTTTTT. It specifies CASSPQWTGELFF.

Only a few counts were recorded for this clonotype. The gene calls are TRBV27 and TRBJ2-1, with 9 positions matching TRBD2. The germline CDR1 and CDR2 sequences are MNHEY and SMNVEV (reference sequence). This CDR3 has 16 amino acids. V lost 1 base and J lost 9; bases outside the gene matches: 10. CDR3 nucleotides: TGTGCCAGCAGTTTATACCAGCGGGGGGATTCCCCTGAGCAGTTCTTC. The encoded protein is CASSLYQRGDSPEQFF.

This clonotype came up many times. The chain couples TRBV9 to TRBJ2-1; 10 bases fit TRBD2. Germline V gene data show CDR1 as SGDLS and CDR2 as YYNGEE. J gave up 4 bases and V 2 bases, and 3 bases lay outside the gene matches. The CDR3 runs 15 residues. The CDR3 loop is CASSVLLAGYNEQFF. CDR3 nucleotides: TGTGCCAGCAGCGTCTTACTAGCGGGGTACAATGAGCAGTTCTTC.

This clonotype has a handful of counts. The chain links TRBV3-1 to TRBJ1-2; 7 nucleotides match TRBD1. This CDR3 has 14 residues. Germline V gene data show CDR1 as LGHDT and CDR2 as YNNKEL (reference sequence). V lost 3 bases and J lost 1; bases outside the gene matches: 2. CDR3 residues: CASSHRDSNYGYTF. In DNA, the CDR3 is TGTGCCAGCAGCCATAGGGACAGTAACTATGGCTACACCTTC.

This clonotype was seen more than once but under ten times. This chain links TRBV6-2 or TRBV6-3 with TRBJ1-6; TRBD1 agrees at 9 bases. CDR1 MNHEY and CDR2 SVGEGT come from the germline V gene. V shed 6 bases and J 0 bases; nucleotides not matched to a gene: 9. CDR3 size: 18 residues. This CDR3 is CASSDRGALSSYNSPLHF. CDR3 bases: TGTGCCAGCAGCGACAGGGGGGCATTGAGCTCCTATAATTCACCCCTCCACTTT.

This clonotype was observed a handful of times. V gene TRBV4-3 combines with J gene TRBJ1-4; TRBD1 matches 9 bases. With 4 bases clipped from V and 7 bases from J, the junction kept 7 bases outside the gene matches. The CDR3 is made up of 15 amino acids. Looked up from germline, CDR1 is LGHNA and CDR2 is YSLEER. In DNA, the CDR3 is TGCGCCAGCAGCCCCGGGCGGGACAGGGCTGAAAAACTGTTTTTT. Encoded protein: CASSPGRDRAEKLFF.

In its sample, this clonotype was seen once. The CDR3 sequence is CASSVATQLETQYF. CDR3 DNA sequence: TGTGCCAGCAGCGTAGCGACACAGTTAGAGACCCAGTACTTC. V is TRBV9 and J is TRBJ2-5; D ambiguous. This CDR3 contains 14 residues. V was shortened by 0 bases and J by 4 bases, with 10 bases between the two germline ends. CDR1 is SGDLS and CDR2 is YYNGEE in the germline V gene.

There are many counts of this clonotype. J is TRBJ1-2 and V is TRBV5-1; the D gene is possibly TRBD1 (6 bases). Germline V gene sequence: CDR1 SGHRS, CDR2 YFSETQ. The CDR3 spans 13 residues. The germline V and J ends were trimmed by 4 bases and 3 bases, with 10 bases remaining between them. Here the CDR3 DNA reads TGCGCCAGCAGCCGGGGACACGACTATGGCTACACCTTC. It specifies CASSRGHDYGYTF.

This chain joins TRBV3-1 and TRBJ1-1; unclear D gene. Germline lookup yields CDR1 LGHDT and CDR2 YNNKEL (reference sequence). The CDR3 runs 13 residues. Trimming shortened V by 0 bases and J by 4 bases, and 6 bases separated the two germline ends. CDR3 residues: CASSQEGSTEAFF. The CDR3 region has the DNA TGTGCCAGCAGCCAAGAGGGGTCCACTGAAGCTTTCTTT.

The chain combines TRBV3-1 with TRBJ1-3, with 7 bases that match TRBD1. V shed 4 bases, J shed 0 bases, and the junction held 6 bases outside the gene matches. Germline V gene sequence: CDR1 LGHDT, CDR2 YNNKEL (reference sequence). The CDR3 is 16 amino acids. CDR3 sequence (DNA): TGTGCCAGCAGCCCCTCACAGGGGAGCTCTGGAAACACCATATATTTT. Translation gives CASSPSQGSSGNTIYF.

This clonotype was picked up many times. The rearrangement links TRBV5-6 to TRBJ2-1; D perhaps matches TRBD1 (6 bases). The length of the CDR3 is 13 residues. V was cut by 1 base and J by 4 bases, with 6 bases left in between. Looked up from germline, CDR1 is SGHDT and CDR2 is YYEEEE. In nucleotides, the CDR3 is TGTGCCAGCAGCTTGACAGGGTACAATGAGCAGTTCTTC. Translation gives CASSLTGYNEQFF.

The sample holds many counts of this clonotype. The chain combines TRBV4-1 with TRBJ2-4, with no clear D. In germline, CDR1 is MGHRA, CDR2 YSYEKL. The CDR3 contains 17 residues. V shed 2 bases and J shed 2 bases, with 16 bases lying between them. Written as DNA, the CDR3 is TGCGCCAGCAGCCAACCTTTAATTGGGGAATCCAAAAACATTCAGTACTTC. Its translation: CASSQPLIGESKNIQYF.

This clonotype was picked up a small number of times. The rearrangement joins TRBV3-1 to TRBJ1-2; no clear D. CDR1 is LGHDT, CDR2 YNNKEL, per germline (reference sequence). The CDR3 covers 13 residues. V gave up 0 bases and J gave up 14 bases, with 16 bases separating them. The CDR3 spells CASSQDLSSSGTF. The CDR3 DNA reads TGTGCCAGCAGCCAAGATCTCTCCAGTTCTGGGACCTTC.

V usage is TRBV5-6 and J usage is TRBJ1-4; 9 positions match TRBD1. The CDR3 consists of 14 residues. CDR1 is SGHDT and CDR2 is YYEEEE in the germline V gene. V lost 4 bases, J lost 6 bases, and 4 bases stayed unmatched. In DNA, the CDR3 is TGTGCCAGCAGCCACGGGACAGGGTATGAAAAACTGTTTTTT. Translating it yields CASSHGTGYEKLFF.

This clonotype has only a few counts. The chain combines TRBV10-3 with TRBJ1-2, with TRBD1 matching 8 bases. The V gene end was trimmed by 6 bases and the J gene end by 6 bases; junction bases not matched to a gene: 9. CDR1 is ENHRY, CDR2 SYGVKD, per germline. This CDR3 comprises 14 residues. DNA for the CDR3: TGTGCCATCAGAGTGACAGGGGCGATAGATGGCTACACCTTC. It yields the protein CAIRVTGAIDGYTF.

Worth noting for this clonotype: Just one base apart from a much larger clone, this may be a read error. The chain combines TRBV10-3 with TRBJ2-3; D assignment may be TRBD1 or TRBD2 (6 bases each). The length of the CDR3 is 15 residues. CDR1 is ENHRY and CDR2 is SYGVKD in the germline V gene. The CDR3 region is CPISATGAQTDTQYF. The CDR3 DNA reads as TGTCCCATCAGTGCTACGGGGGCGCAAACAGATACGCAGTATTTT.

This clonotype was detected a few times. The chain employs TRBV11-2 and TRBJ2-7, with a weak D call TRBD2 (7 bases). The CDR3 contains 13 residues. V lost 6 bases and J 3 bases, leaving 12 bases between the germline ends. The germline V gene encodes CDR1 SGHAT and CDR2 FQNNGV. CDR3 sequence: CASRRGGVYEQYF. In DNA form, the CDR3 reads TGTGCCAGCAGGAGGGGGGGGGTCTACGAGCAGTACTTC.

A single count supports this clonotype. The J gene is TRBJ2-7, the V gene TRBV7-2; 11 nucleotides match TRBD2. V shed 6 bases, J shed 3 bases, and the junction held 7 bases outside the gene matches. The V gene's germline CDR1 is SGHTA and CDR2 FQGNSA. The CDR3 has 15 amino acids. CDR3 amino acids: CASRPGLAANYEQYF. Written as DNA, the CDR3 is TGTGCCAGCAGACCGGGACTAGCGGCAAACTACGAGCAGTACTTC.